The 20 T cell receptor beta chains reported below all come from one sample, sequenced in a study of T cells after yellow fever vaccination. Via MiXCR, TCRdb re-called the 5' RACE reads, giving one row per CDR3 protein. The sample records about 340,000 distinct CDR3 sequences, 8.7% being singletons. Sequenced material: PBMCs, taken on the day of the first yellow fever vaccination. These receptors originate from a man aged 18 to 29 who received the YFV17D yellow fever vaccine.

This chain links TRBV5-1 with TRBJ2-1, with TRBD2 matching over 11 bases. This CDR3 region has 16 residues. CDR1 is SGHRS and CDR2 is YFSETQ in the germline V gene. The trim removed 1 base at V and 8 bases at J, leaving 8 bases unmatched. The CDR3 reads CASSLTLAGGRYEQFF. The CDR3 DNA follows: TGCGCCAGCAGCTTGACGCTAGCGGGGGGTAGGTATGAGCAGTTCTTC.

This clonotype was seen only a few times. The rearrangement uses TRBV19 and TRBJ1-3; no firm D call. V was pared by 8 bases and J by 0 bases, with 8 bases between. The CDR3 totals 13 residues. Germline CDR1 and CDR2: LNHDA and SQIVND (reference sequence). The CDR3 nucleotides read TGTGCCAGTTCGACGGTCTCTGGAAACACCATATATTTT. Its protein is CASSTVSGNTIYF. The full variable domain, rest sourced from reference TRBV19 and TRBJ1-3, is DGGITQSPKYLFRKEGQNVTLSCEQNLNHDAMYWYRQDPGQGLRLIYYSQIVNDFQKGDIAEGYSVSREKKESFPLTVTSAQKNPTAFYLCASSTVSGNTIYFGEGSWLTVV.

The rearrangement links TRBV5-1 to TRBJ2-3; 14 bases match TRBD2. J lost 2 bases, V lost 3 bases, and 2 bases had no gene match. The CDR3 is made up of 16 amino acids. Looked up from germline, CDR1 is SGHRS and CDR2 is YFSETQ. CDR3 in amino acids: CASSWTSGGFTDTQYF. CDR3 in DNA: TGCGCCAGCAGCTGGACTAGCGGGGGGTTCACAGATACGCAGTATTTT.

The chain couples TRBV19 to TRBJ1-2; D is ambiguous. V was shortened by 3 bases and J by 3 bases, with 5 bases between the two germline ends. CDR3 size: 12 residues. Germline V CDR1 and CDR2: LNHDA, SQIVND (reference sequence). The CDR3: CASSIRYYGYTF. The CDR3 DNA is TGTGCCAGTAGTATCCGGTACTATGGCTACACCTTC.

The CDR3 nucleotides are TGTGCCAGCAGCCGGCCGGGAACCTCCTCCCATGAGCAGTTCTTC. It is translated as CASSRPGTSSHEQFF. V gene TRBV5-6 combines with J gene TRBJ2-1; D perhaps matches TRBD2 (5 bases). The CDR3 sequence is 15 residues long. Trimming shortened V by 4 bases and J by 8 bases, and 19 bases separated the two germline ends. Germline V gene data show CDR1 as SGHDT and CDR2 as YYEEEE.

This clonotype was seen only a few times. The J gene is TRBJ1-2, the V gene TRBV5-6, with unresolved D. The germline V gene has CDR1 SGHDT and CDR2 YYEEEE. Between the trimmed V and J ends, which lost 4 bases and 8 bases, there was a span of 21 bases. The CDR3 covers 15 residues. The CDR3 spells CASSPWEVASRGYTF. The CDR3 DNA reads TGTGCCAGCAGCCCCTGGGAGGTGGCCTCTAGGGGCTACACCTTC.

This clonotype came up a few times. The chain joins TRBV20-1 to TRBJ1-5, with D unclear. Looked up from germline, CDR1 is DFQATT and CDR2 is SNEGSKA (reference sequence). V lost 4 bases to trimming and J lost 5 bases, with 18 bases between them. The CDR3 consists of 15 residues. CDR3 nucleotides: TGCAGTGCTAACCAATGGGGAAGGGCTCATCAGCCCCAGCATTTT. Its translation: CSANQWGRAHQPQHF.

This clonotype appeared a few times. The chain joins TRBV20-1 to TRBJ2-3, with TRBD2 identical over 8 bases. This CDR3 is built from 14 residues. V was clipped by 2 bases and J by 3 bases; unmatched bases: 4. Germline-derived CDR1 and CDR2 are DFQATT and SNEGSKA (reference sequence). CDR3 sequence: CSARSGGTTDTQYF. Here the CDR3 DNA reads TGCAGTGCTAGAAGCGGGGGTACGACAGATACGCAGTATTTT.

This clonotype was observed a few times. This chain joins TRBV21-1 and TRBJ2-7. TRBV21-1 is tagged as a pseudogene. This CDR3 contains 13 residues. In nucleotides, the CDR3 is TGTGCCACTTCAACGGTGGGGTACTACGAGCAGTACGTC. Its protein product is CATSTVGYYEQYV.

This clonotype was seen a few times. Here the CDR3 reads CASRATASYGYTF. The DNA of the CDR3 is TGTGCCAGCAGGGCGACAGCCTCCTATGGCTACACCTTC. This chain connects TRBV27 to TRBJ1-2, with a weak D call TRBD1 (5 bases). V was shortened by 6 bases and J by 4 bases, with 12 bases between the two germline ends. The CDR3 contains 13 residues. In germline, CDR1 is MNHEY, CDR2 SMNVEV (reference sequence).

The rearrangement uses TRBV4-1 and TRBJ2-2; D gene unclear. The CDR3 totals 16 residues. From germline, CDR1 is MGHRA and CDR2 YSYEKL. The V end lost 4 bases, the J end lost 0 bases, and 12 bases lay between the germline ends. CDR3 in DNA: TGCGCCAGCAGCCTTCCAGCCCAACCGAACACCGGGGAGCTGTTTTTT. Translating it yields CASSLPAQPNTGELFF.

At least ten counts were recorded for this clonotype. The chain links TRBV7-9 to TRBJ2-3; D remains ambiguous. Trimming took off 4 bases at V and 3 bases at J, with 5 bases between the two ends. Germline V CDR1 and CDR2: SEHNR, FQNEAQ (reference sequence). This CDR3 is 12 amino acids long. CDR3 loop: CASSYRTDTQYF. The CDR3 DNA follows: TGTGCCAGCAGCTATCGGACAGATACGCAGTATTTT. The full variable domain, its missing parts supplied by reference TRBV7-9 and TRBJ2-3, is DTGVSQNPRHKITKRGQNVTFRCDPISEHNRLYWYRQTLGQGPEFLTYFQNEAQLEKSRLLSDRFSAERPKGSFSTLEIQRTEQGDSAMYLCASSYRTDTQYFGPGTRLTVL.

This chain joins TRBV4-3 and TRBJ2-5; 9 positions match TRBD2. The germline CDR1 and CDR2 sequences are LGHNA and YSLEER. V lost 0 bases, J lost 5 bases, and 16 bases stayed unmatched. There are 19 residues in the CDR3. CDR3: CASSQDRTASGGWGETQYF. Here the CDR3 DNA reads TGCGCCAGCAGCCAAGATCGAACTGCGAGCGGGGGGTGGGGCGAGACCCAGTACTTC.

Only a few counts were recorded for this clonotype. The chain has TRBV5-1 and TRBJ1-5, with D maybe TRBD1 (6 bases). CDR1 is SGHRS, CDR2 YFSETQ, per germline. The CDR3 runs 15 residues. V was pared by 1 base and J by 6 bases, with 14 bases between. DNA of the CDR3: TGCGCCAGCAGCTTGTCGGACAGTCAGAGTCAGCCCCAGCATTTT. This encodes CASSLSDSQSQPQHF.

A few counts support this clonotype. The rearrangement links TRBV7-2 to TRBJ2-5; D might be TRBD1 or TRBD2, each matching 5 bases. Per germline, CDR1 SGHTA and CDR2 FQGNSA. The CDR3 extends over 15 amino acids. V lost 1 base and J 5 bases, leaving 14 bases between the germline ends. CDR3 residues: CASSLEGPRSETQYF. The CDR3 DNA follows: TGTGCCAGCAGCTTAGAGGGACCCCGGTCGGAGACCCAGTACTTC.

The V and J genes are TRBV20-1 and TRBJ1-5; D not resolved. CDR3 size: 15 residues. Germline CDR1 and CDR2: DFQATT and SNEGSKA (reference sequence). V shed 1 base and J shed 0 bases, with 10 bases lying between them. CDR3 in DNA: TGCAGTGCTAGAGCCCCTCCCCATAGCAATCAGCCCCAGCATTTT. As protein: CSARAPPHSNQPQHF.

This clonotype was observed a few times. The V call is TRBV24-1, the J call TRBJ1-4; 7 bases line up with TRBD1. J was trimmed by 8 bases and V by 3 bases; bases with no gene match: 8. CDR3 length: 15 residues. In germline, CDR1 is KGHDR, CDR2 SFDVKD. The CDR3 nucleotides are TGTGCCACCAGTGATGATACAGGGGTTTCAGAAAAACTGTTTTTT. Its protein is CATSDDTGVSEKLFF.

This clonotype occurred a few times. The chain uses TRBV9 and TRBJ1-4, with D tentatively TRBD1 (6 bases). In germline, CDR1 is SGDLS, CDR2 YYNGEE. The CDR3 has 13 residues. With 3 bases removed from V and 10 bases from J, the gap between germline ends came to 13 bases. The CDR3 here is CASSEEGVGKLFF. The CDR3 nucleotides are TGTGCCAGCAGCGAGGAGGGGGTCGGAAAACTGTTTTTT. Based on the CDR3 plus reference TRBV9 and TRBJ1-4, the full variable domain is DSGVTQTPKHLITATGQRVTLRCSPRSGDLSVYWYQQSLDQGLQFLIQYYNGEERAKGNILERFSAQQFPDLHSELNLSSLELGDSALYFCASSEEGVGKLFFGSGTQLSVL.

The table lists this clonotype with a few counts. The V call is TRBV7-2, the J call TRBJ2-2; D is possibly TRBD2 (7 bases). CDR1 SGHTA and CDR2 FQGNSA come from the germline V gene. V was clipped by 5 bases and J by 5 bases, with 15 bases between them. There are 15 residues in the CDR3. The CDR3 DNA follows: TGTGCCAGCAGCCCGCAGGGGCGGGGGACCGGGGAGCTGTTTTTT. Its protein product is CASSPQGRGTGELFF.

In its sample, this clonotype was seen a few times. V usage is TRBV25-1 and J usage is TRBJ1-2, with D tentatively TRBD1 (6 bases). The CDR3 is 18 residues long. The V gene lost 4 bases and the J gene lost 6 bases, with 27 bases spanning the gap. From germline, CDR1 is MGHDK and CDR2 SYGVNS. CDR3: CASSAGRISGLQGHGYTF. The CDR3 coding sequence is TGTGCCAGCAGTGCCGGGCGAATTTCGGGACTCCAGGGGCATGGCTACACCTTC.